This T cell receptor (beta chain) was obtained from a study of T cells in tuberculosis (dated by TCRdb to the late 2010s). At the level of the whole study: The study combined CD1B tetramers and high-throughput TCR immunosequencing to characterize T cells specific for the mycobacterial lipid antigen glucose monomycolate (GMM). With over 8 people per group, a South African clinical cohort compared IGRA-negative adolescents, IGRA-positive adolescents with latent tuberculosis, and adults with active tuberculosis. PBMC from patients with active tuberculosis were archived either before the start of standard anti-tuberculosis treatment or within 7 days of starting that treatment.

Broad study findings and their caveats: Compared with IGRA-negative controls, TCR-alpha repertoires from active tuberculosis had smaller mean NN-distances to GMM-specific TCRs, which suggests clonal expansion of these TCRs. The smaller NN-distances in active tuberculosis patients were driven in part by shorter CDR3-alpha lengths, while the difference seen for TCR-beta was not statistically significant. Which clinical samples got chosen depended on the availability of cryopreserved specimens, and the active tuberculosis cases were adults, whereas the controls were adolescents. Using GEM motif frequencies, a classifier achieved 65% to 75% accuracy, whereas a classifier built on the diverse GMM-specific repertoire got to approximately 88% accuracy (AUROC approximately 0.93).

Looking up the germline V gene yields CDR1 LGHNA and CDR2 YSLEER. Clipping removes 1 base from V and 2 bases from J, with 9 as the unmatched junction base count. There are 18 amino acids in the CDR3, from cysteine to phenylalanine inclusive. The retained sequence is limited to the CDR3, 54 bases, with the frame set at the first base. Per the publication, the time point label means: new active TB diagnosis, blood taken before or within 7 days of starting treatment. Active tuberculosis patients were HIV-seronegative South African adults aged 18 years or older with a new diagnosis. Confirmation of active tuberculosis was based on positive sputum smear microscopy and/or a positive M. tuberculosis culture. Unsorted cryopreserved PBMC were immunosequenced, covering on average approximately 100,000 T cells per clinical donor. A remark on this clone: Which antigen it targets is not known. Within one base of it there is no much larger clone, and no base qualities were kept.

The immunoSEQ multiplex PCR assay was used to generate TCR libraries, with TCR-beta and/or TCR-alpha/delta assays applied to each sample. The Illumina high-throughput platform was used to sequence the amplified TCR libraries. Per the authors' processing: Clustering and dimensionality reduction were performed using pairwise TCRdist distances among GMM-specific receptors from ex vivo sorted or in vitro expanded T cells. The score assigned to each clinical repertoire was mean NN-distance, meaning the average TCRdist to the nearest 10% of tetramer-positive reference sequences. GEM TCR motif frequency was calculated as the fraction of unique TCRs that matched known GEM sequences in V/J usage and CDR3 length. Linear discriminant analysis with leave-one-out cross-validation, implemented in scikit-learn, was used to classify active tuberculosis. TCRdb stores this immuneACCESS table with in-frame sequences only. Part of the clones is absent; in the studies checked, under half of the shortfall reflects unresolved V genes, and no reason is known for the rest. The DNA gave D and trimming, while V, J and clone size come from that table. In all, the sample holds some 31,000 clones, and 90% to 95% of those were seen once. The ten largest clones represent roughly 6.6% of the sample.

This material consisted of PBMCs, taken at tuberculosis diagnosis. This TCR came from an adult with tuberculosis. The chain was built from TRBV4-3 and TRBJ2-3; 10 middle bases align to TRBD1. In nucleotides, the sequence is TGCGCCAGCAGCCAAGTAGGACAGGGGGTTCTATCCACAGATACGCAGTATTTT. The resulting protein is CASSQVGQGVLSTDTQYF.